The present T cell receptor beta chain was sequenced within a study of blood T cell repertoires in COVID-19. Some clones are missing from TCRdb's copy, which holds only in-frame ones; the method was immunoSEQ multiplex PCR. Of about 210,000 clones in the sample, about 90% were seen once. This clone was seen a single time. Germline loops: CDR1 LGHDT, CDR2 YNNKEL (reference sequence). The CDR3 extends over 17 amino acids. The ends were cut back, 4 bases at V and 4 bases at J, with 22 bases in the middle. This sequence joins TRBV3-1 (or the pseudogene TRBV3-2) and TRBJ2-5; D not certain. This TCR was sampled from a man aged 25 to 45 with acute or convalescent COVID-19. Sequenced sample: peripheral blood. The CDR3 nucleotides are TGTGCCAGCAGCCCTGAAAACCCCACTCTGATGAGAGAGACCCAGTACTTC. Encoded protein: CASSPENPTLMRETQYF.